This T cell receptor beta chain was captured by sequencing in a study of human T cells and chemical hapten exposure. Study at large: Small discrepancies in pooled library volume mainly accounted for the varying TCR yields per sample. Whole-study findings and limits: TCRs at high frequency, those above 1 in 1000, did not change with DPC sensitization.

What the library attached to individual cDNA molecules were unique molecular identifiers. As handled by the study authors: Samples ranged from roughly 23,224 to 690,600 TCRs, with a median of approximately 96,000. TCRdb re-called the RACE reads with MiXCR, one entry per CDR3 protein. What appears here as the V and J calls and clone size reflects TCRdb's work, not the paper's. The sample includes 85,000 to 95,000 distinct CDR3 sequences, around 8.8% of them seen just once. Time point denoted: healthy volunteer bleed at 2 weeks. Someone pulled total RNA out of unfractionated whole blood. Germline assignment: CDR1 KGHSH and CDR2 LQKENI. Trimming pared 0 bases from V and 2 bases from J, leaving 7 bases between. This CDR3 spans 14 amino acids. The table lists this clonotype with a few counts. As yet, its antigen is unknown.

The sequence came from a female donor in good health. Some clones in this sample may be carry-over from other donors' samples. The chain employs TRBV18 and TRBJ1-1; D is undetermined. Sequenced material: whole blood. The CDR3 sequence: CASSPPKGNTEAFF. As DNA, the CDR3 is TGTGCCAGCTCACCACCGAAGGGAAACACTGAAGCTTTCTTT.